These T cell receptor beta chains were read from a single sample in a study of blood T cells in healthy people across ages. One entry per CDR3 protein, called by TCRdb with MiXCR from the 5' RACE reads. The sample lists about 1.6 million distinct CDR3 sequences, roughly a third seen once, with roughly 12% in the top ten. The sample comprised blood. Receptors were obtained from a woman aged 25 to 39 in good health. Both conserved end residues are part of each CDR3. D genes are given only for firm matches. Clone sizes are given selectively: once, few, many, or a class where the clone is expanded.

>14|TRBV7-2|NA|TRBD2|TRBJ2-1
TGTGCCAACTCGCGGGGGGTTTTAGGGAATGAGCAGTTCTTC
CANSRGVLGNEQFF
>15|TRBV9|NA|TRBD2|TRBJ2-1
TGTGCCAGCAGCCCCGAGGCTAGCGGGAGGATTGGGCAGTTCTTC
CASSPEASGRIGQFF
>13|TRBV29-1|many|TRBD2|TRBJ2-5
TGCAGCGTTGAGACTAGCGGGGGGGAGACCCAGTACTTC
CSVETSGGETQYF
>17|TRBV5-1|once|TRBD2|TRBJ2-4
TGCGCCAGCAGCGCGGGACTAGCGGGAGGGCCGGTCAACGAGCAGCACTTC
CASSAGLAGGPVNEQHF
>16|TRBV9|NA|NA|TRBJ2-5
TGTGCCAGCAGCGTAGCCCTTGGGTCCTCCCCAGAGACCCAGTACTTC
CASSVALGSSPETQYF
>19|TRBV27|NA|TRBD1|TRBJ2-7
TGTGCCAGCAGGAAGTCCGGGACAGCACTCCCTGGGCCTTCCTACGAGCAGTACTTC
CASRKSGTALPGPSYEQYF
>12|TRBV20-1|few|TRBD2|TRBJ2-3
TGCAGTGCTAGGGCTAGCGGATATACGCAGTATTTT
CSARASGYTQYF
>16|TRBV5-1|few|TRBD2|TRBJ2-4
TGCGCCAGCAGACGAACTAGCGGGGCTATCCAAAACATTCAGTACTTC
CASRRTSGAIQNIQYF
>16|TRBV6-2/TRBV6-3|NA|TRBD2|TRBJ2-3
TGTGCCAGCAGACCTAGGACTAGCGGATACACAGATACGCAGTATTTT
CASRPRTSGYTDTQYF
>12|TRBV29-1|NA|NA|TRBJ1-2
TGCAGCGTTTATACGGCTAACTATGGCTACACCTTC
CSVYTANYGYTF
>14|TRBV30|many|TRBD1|TRBJ2-2
TGTGCCTTGGGACAGGGGCTGAACACCGGGGAGCTGTTTTTT
CALGQGLNTGELFF
>15|TRBV6-5|NA|TRBD2|TRBJ2-1
TGTGCCAGTCCCCTCGGACAGCGGGGGCCCAATGAGCAGTTCTTC
CASPLGQRGPNEQFF
>20|TRBV18|NA|TRBD2|TRBJ2-1
TGTGCCAGCTCTCTATACCCGGGACTAGCGGGCGTCGATACCTACAATGAGCAGTTCTTC
CASSLYPGLAGVDTYNEQFF
>14|TRBV12-3/TRBV12-4|NA|NA|TRBJ1-6
TGTGCCAGCAGTTCGGGAGGACCCAGTTCACCCCTCCACTTT
CASSSGGPSSPLHF
>15|TRBV9|NA|TRBD2|TRBJ2-3
TGTGTCAGCAGCGTAGGAGGCGGGGGGACAGATACGCAGTATTTT
CVSSVGGGGTDTQYF
>15|TRBV5-1|NA|NA|TRBJ2-7
TGCGCCAGCAGCTTCGCCGGGGGCGGCTCCTACGAGCAGTACTTC
CASSFAGGGSYEQYF
>15|TRBV7-2|few|TRBD2|TRBJ2-7
TGTGCCAGCAGCCCCCAACCGGGACTAGCCTACGAGCAGTACTTC
CASSPQPGLAYEQYF
>12|TRBV10-2|NA|NA|TRBJ2-7
TGCGCCAGCAGTGCCACAGTAACCGAGCAGTACTTC
CASSATVTEQYF
>16|TRBV29-1|few|NA|TRBJ2-2
TGCAGCGTTGAAGGAGTCAGGGGCCAAATCACCGGGGAGCTGTTTTTT
CSVEGVRGQITGELFF
>16|TRBV7-3|NA|NA|TRBJ2-7
TGTGCCAGCAGCTTAAGGGCGGGGGCCTCGTACAATGAGCAGTACTTC
CASSLRAGASYNEQYF
>14|TRBV12-3/TRBV12-4|NA|TRBD2|TRBJ2-3
TGTGCCAGCAATAGCGGGGTCACGGGAGATACGCAGTATTTT
CASNSGVTGDTQYF
>16|TRBV6-1|few|TRBD1|TRBJ2-1
TGTGCCAGCAGTGAGACAGGGAGTCGTCACTACAATGAGCAGTTCTTC
CASSETGSRHYNEQFF
>16|TRBV12-3/TRBV12-4|NA|TRBD1|TRBJ2-2
TGTGCCAGCAGTTTTGGGGGACAGCTATTTACCGGGGAGCTGTTTTTT
CASSFGGQLFTGELFF
>16|TRBV3-1|once|NA|TRBJ1-1
TGTGCCAGCAGCCAAGATATGAACAGGTTGAACACTGAAGCTTTCTTT
CASSQDMNRLNTEAFF
>14|TRBV3-1|NA|NA|TRBJ1-2
TGTGCCAGCAGCCAAGGATCGGTAGGCTATGGCTACACCTTC
CASSQGSVGYGYTF
>14|TRBV14|few|NA|TRBJ2-5
TGTGCCAGCAGCCAAGAGGGTCGCTACCCCACCCAGTACTTC
CASSQEGRYPTQYF
>14|TRBV27|few|NA|TRBJ1-1
TGTGCCAGCAGTTCCCCAGGGTGGAACACTGAAGCTTTCTTT
CASSSPGWNTEAFF
>15|TRBV2|few|NA|TRBJ2-1
TGTGCCAGCACCCACCGGGATCAGGTGGGGGGTGAGCAGTTCTTC
CASTHRDQVGGEQFF
>15|TRBV3-1|few|NA|TRBJ1-2
TGTGCCAGCAGCCAAACAGGGAGAGAATTATCTGGCTACACCTTC
CASSQTGRELSGYTF
>15|TRBV20-1|few|TRBD1|TRBJ1-2
TGCAGTGCCCCGCCCGGGACAGGGGTCTCAGGTGGCTACACCTTC
CSAPPGTGVSGGYTF